These 5 T cell receptor beta chains share one sample of origin, sequenced in a study of cytomegalovirus exposure and HLA in healthy donors. 13 Jbeta primers and 60 Vbeta primers were used for the PCR. Only in-frame clones appear in the TCRdb table, and some are missing; sequencing was by immunoSEQ multiplex PCR. The profile shows some 150,000 clones, nearly 80% of them singletons. The sample comprised PBMCs. Source of these receptors: a man between 18 and 29 years old in good health and CMV-seropositive.

The rearrangement joins TRBV10-1 to TRBJ2-2; possibly TRBD1 for D (6 bases). The CDR3 spans 16 residues. V lost 5 bases and J lost 1, with 14 bases in between. Germline V gene data show CDR1 as WNHNN and CDR2 as SYGVQD (reference sequence). The CDR3 coding sequence is TGCGCCAGCAGTCCCAGGGGACCTTGGAACACCGGGGAGCTGTTTTTT. It translates to CASSPRGPWNTGELFF.

In its sample, this clone was seen once. The chain joins TRBV2 to TRBJ2-7; 9 nucleotides agree with TRBD2. V lost 8 bases, J lost 0 bases, and 8 bases stayed unmatched. CDR3 size: 15 residues. CDR1 and CDR2 (germline): SNHLY, FYNNEI. CDR3 in DNA: TGTGCCAGCCGTCCGGGACTAGCCGACTCCTACGAGCAGTACTTC. Translation: CASRPGLADSYEQYF.

In DNA form, the CDR3 reads TGTGCCAGTAGTTTAGCGGGAGGATCCTACAATGAGCAGTTCTTC. Translation gives CASSLAGGSYNEQFF. The chain combines TRBV19 with TRBJ2-1; 10 bases map to TRBD2. The germline gives CDR1 LNHDA, CDR2 SQIVND (reference sequence). The CDR3 is made up of 15 amino acids. Trimming removed 5 bases from V and 1 base from J; junction bases left unmatched: 2.

The V gene is TRBV30, the J gene TRBJ1-4; no clear D gene. V lost 4 bases, J lost 2 bases, and 11 bases lay in between. Germline V lookup: CDR1 GTSNPN, CDR2 SVGIG (reference sequence). The CDR3 contains 14 residues. CDR3 nucleotide sequence: TGTGCCTGGACGACACTCCGGACTAATGAAAAACTGTTTTTT. The encoded protein is CAWTTLRTNEKLFF.

This clone occurred once. This chain connects TRBV18 to TRBJ2-7; the match to TRBD1 covers 7 bases. The CDR3 has 13 amino acids. Germline assignment: CDR1 KGHSH and CDR2 LQKENI. V shed 6 bases and J 5 bases; nucleotides not matched to a gene: 7. Written as DNA, the CDR3 is TGTGCCAGCTCGACGACAGGGTCGAACGAGCAGTACTTC. Its translation: CASSTTGSNEQYF.